This T cell receptor beta chain emerged from a study of prognosis after radiotherapy for stage I lung cancer. A draw of approximately 6 milliliters of peripheral blood took place at each of two time points. From genomic DNA, TCR beta CDR3 was amplified by two-round multiplex PCR. Round-one PCR had primers specific to each TRBV and TRBJ gene. Using its own MiXCR run on the multiplex PCR reads, TCRdb lists one record per CDR3 protein. The top ten hold roughly 20% of the sample, which has approximately 8,200 distinct CDR3 sequences, 62% seen once. The germline V gene encodes CDR1 MNHEY and CDR2 SVGEGT. CDR3 size: 17 residues. Losses at the gene ends were 2 bases for V and 4 bases for J; bases not matched to a gene: 13.

This chain joins TRBV6-2 or TRBV6-3 and TRBJ2-5; TRBD1 matches 7 bases. This TCR was sampled from a donor aged 50 or older with non-small cell lung cancer. Source: PBMCs, taken before or after stereotactic body radiation therapy (not recorded which). The CDR3 spells CASSYHRSDRLGETQYF. The CDR3 coding sequence is TGTGCCAGCAGTTACCATAGATCGGACAGGTTGGGAGAGACCCAGTACTTC.